This paragraph reports one T cell receptor beta chain. Its antigen is not known. These data come from a study of early T cells in non-severe SARS-CoV-2 infection. MiXCR was run by TCRdb on the 5' RACE reads, yielding one entry per CDR3 protein. The sample has tens of thousands of distinct CDR3 sequences, 9.5% to 15% seen once; the top ten hold approximately 4.4%. General study points: VDJdb matching, biased toward anti-spike CD8 responses, missed private and CD4 specificities.

This receptor was obtained from an adult who was a healthcare worker with PCR-confirmed SARS-CoV-2 infection or an uninfected control (not recorded which). The source material was whole blood, sampled at baseline.

This chain's CDR3 is CASSLADRAYEQFF. CDR3 sequence (DNA): TGTGCCAGCAGCTTAGCGGACAGGGCCTATGAGCAGTTCTTC. This chain connects TRBV7-9 to TRBJ2-1; 8 nucleotides agree with TRBD1. The CDR3 length is 14 residues. With 0 bases clipped from V and 8 bases from J, the junction kept 3 bases outside the gene matches. Germline V gene sequence: CDR1 SEHNR, CDR2 FQNEAQ (reference sequence).